One and the same sample provided the 17 T cell receptor beta chains below, sequenced in a study of cytomegalovirus exposure and HLA in healthy donors. PCR used 60 Vbeta primers and 13 Jbeta primers. Assay used: immunoSEQ multiplex PCR; TCRdb lists only in-frame clones, some missing. The sample carries a few hundred thousand clones, 80% recorded once. Sequenced: PBMCs. These receptors were taken from a girl aged 2 to 9 in good health and CMV-seronegative.

The V and J genes are TRBV5-1 and TRBJ2-1; perhaps TRBD2 as D (5 bases). This CDR3 comprises 13 residues. Between the trimmed V and J ends, which lost 7 bases and 5 bases, there was a span of 13 bases. Germline V gene sequence: CDR1 SGHRS, CDR2 YFSETQ. The CDR3 sequence: CASRPRTHNEQFF. The CDR3 DNA reads TGCGCCAGCCGACCCCGGACTCACAATGAGCAGTTCTTC.

This sequence joins TRBV28 and TRBJ1-1; D is unresolved. CDR1 is MDHEN, CDR2 SYDVKM, per germline. The V end lost 2 bases, the J end lost 6 bases, and 25 bases lay between the germline ends. The CDR3 consists of 18 residues. The CDR3 sequence: CASSLRTRGAGLSSEAFF. CDR3 nucleotides: TGTGCCAGCAGTTTAAGGACTCGAGGCGCCGGACTATCCTCTGAAGCTTTCTTT.

The J gene is TRBJ1-1, the V gene TRBV11-2; 9 bases are a match to TRBD1. Germline V gene lookup returns CDR1 SGHAT and CDR2 FQNNGV. This CDR3 is 16 amino acids long. Losses at the gene ends were 4 bases for V and 3 bases for J; bases not matched to a gene: 9. The CDR3 spells CASSSLRDREDTEAFF. Here the CDR3 DNA reads TGTGCCAGCAGCTCGCTCCGGGACAGGGAGGACACTGAAGCTTTCTTT.

The chain combines TRBV5-5 with TRBJ1-1; 11 bases map to TRBD1. With 1 base clipped from V and 11 bases from J, the junction kept 4 bases outside the gene matches. CDR3 length: 13 residues. CDR1 is SGHKS and CDR2 is YYEKEE in the germline V gene (reference sequence). The CDR3 reads CASSLWGQGVAFF. The CDR3 DNA sequence: TGTGCCAGCAGCTTGTGGGGACAGGGGGTTGCTTTCTTT.

The rearrangement uses TRBV7-2 and TRBJ1-5; D not certain. The CDR3 is made up of 15 amino acids. Trimming stripped 2 bases from V and 3 bases from J, with 11 bases between. Germline V gives CDR1 SGHTA, CDR2 FQGNSA. The CDR3 loop reads CASSLLFTDNQPQHF. Here the CDR3 DNA reads TGTGCCAGCAGCTTACTGTTTACAGACAATCAGCCCCAGCATTTT.

The chain couples TRBV6-5 to TRBJ1-1, with D perhaps TRBD1 (5 bases). Germline loops: CDR1 MNHEY, CDR2 SVGAGI. The length of the CDR3 is 12 residues. Trimming took off 6 bases at V and 6 bases at J, with 11 bases between the two ends. DNA of the CDR3: TGTGCCAGCAGCCGAGGGACTGCTGAAGCTTTCTTT. This encodes CASSRGTAEAFF.

The chain employs TRBV7-2 and TRBJ1-2; D call uncertain. Germline CDR1 is SGHTA and CDR2 is FQGNSA. This CDR3 is 13 amino acids long. Deletions cut 4 bases from V and 7 bases from J, with 13 bases between. The CDR3: CASSSYLNVGYTF. CDR3 nucleotides: TGTGCCAGCAGCTCCTACTTGAATGTTGGCTACACCTTC.

The count of this clone is one. The CDR3 end shows no conserved phenylalanine or tryptophan, and so a read error is likely. V usage is TRBV7-2 and J usage is TRBJ2-7; TRBD2 agrees at 9 bases. The length of the CDR3 is 13 residues. The trim removed 6 bases at V and 4 bases at J, leaving 4 bases unmatched. The germline V gene has CDR1 SGHTA and CDR2 FQGNSA. CDR3 sequence reads: CASRLAGKYEQYL. In DNA form, the CDR3 reads TGTGCCAGCAGGCTAGCGGGGAAATACGAGCAGTACCTC.

The chain links TRBV9 to TRBJ2-3, with 12 nucleotides matching TRBD2. J lost 4 bases, V lost 3 bases, and 6 bases had no gene match. The germline gives CDR1 SGDLS, CDR2 YYNGEE. CDR3 length equals 16 residues. The CDR3 bases are TGTGCCAGCAGCGCCCAACTAGCGGGGGGCGCAGATACGCAGTATTTT. Translation gives CASSAQLAGGADTQYF.

This sequence joins TRBV2 and TRBJ2-1; 11 bases map to TRBD2. J was trimmed by 12 bases and V by 7 bases; bases with no gene match: 11. The CDR3 covers 14 residues. Germline CDR1 reads SNHLY; CDR2 reads FYNNEI. CDR3 in amino acids: CASTTSGEGAGQFF. The CDR3 DNA follows: TGTGCCAGCACGACTAGCGGGGAGGGGGCTGGGCAGTTCTTC.

The genes are TRBV2 and TRBJ2-5; 9 bases match TRBD1. Per germline, CDR1 SNHLY and CDR2 FYNNEI. There are 18 residues in the CDR3. Trimming removed 3 bases from V and 1 base from J; junction bases left unmatched: 12. CDR3 residues: CASSDPGQGQTLQETQYF. CDR3 DNA: TGTGCCAGCAGTGATCCGGGACAGGGCCAAACCCTCCAAGAGACCCAGTACTTC. Complete variable domain (other parts from reference TRBV2 and TRBJ2-5): EPEVTQTPSHQVTQMGQEVILRCVPISNHLYFYWYRQILGQKVEFLVSFYNNEISEKSEIFDDQFSVERPDGSNFTLKIRSTKLEDSAMYFCASSDPGQGQTLQETQYFGPGTRLLVL.

V is TRBV11-2 and J is TRBJ1-5; no clear D gene. Trimming removed 2 bases from V and 0 bases from J, with 8 bases in between. Germline lookup yields CDR1 SGHAT and CDR2 FQNNGV. The CDR3 runs to 15 residues. CDR3 sequence reads: CASSLNSHSNQPQHF. CDR3 DNA sequence: TGTGCCAGCAGCTTAAACAGCCATAGCAATCAGCCCCAGCATTTT.

This clone was seen a handful of times. V usage is TRBV18 and J usage is TRBJ2-7; 8 bases match TRBD1. The germline V gene has CDR1 KGHSH and CDR2 LQKENI. With 6 bases clipped from V and 2 bases from J, the junction kept 3 bases outside the gene matches. This CDR3 is 13 amino acids long. CDR3 amino acids: CASSTGVTYEQYF. The DNA of the CDR3 is TGTGCCAGCTCGACAGGGGTCACCTACGAGCAGTACTTC.

The chain is built from TRBV28 and TRBJ2-7; D is perhaps TRBD2 (5 bases). Germline CDR1 is MDHEN and CDR2 is SYDVKM. Trimming shortened V by 10 bases and J by 1 base, and 11 bases separated the two germline ends. This CDR3 is 12 amino acids long. The CDR3 loop is CATRGYSYEQYF. As DNA, the CDR3 is TGTGCCACACGCGGGTATTCCTACGAGCAGTACTTC.

This chain connects TRBV5-1 to TRBJ1-2; 9 nucleotides align to TRBD1. V shed 2 bases and J 4 bases; nucleotides not matched to a gene: 3. CDR3 length: 14 residues. Per germline, CDR1 SGHRS and CDR2 YFSETQ. CDR3 in amino acids: CASSLDRGGYGYTF. The CDR3 nucleotides read TGCGCCAGCAGCTTAGACAGGGGGGGCTATGGCTACACCTTC.

The rearrangement uses TRBV7-9 and TRBJ2-7; 10 bases are shared with TRBD1. The CDR3 sequence is 15 residues long. Germline CDR1 is SEHNR and CDR2 is FQNEAQ (reference sequence). V dropped 4 bases and J dropped 4; count of bases not matched to a gene: 7. The CDR3 DNA follows: TGTGCCAGCAGCTCCGGGACAGGGGTTTTGTACGAGCAGTACTTC. Translating it yields CASSSGTGVLYEQYF. Complete variable domain (other parts from reference TRBV7-9 and TRBJ2-7): DTGVSQNPRHKITKRGQNVTFRCDPISEHNRLYWYRQTLGQGPEFLTYFQNEAQLEKSRLLSDRFSAERPKGSFSTLEIQRTEQGDSAMYLCASSSGTGVLYEQYFGPGTRLTVT.

The rearrangement joins TRBV6-5 to TRBJ2-1, with 10 bases that match TRBD2. J was trimmed by 6 bases and V by 4 bases; bases with no gene match: 9. Per the germline V gene, CDR1 is MNHEY and CDR2 is SVGAGI. The CDR3 consists of 16 residues. CDR3 amino acids: CASSLTPSGSFNEQFF. The DNA of the CDR3 is TGTGCCAGCAGTTTGACCCCTAGCGGGAGTTTCAATGAGCAGTTCTTC.